A single sample gave rise to the 27 T cell receptor beta chains below, sequenced in a study of shared clonotypes between healthy human individuals. Profiled with immunoSEQ multiplex PCR; TCRdb holds only in-frame clones, not every one. Of millions of clones detected, 93% appear once; the ten largest clones hold roughly 1.7%. Naive CD8 cells lacked CD45RO, underwent positive selection for CCR7 and left out terminally differentiated effector memory CD45RA+ cells. The sequenced sample was naive CD8+ T cells from PBMCs. These receptors were collected from a man aged 18-30 years in good health. Some clones in this sample may be carry-over from other donors' samples.

The chain links TRBV19 to TRBJ2-5; D assignment may be TRBD1 or TRBD2 (5 bases each). Germline lookup yields CDR1 LNHDA and CDR2 SQIVND (reference sequence). The V end lost 5 bases, the J end lost 2 bases, and 15 bases lay between the germline ends. The length of the CDR3 is 15 residues. The CDR3 DNA is TGTGCCAGTAGTCCCTCGGGGCAGTCTCAAGAGACCCAGTACTTC. Translated, it gives CASSPSGQSQETQYF.

In its sample, this clone was seen once. V is TRBV7-8 and J is TRBJ2-7; TRBD2 agrees at 7 bases. J gave up 4 bases and V 2 bases, and 2 bases lay outside the gene matches. CDR1 SGHVS and CDR2 FQNEAQ come from the germline V gene. CDR3 length: 13 residues. The CDR3 sequence: CASSLLAEYEQYF. The DNA for the CDR3 is TGTGCCAGCAGCTTACTAGCGGAGTACGAGCAGTACTTC.

V and J are TRBV6-1 and TRBJ1-1, with D tentatively TRBD1 (6 bases). Trimming removed 3 bases at V and 3 bases at J, with 14 bases between. This CDR3 is built from 15 residues. Germline-derived CDR1 and CDR2 are MNHNS and SASEGT. The CDR3 DNA reads as TGTGCCAGCAGTGACCGCCCGAAGGGGGACACTGAAGCTTTCTTT. Residues: CASSDRPKGDTEAFF.

V gene TRBV27 combines with J gene TRBJ2-1; TRBD2 aligns across 8 bases. Trimming at V came to 1 base and at J to 5 bases, leaving 7 bases not matched to a gene. Germline loops: CDR1 MNHEY, CDR2 SMNVEV (reference sequence). The CDR3 has 16 amino acids. The CDR3 nucleotides read TGTGCCAGCAGTTTATATGCGGGGGGTTGGAACAATGAGCAGTTCTTC. Residues: CASSLYAGGWNNEQFF.

This clone was seen a few times. The rearrangement links TRBV9 to TRBJ1-1, with TRBD1 as a possible D gene (5 bases). In germline, CDR1 is SGDLS, CDR2 YYNGEE. V was cut by 7 bases and J by 5 bases, with 12 bases left in between. The CDR3 spans 12 residues. The CDR3 DNA reads TGTGCCAGCGGCTCCGGGGGGACTGAAGCTTTCTTT. This gives the protein CASGSGGTEAFF.

The chain carries TRBV20-1 and TRBJ2-1, with D tentatively TRBD1 or TRBD2 (5 bases each). The CDR3 totals 8 residues. Germline V lookup: CDR1 DFQATT, CDR2 SNEGSKA (reference sequence). The DNA for the CDR3 is TGCACCGCTAGCAGGGAGTTCTTC. This sequence encodes CTASREFF.

This chain joins TRBV9 and TRBJ2-4; weak D call: TRBD2 (6 bases). This CDR3 is 14 amino acids long. Per the germline V gene, CDR1 is SGDLS and CDR2 is YYNGEE. V was cut by 4 bases and J by 1 base, with 9 bases left in between. The CDR3 DNA sequence: TGTGCCAGCAGCCCGGAGGGGGCCAAAAACATTCAGTACTTC. Translated: CASSPEGAKNIQYF.

The CDR3 DNA follows: TGTGCCATGCGTGGGGGCGCTTCCACTGAAGCTTTCTTT. Translated, it gives CAMRGGASTEAFF. The V and J genes are TRBV10-3 and TRBJ1-1; D might be TRBD1 (6 bases). Germline loops: CDR1 ENHRY, CDR2 SYGVKD. CDR3 length equals 13 residues. The V gene lost 9 bases and the J gene lost 4 bases, with 15 bases spanning the gap.

The chain carries TRBV27 and TRBJ2-1; TRBD1 is a possible D gene (6 bases). The CDR3 totals 13 residues. V was clipped by 4 bases and J by 6 bases, with 10 bases between them. Germline CDR1 and CDR2: MNHEY and SMNVEV (reference sequence). The CDR3 reads CASSWGRTNEQFF. The CDR3 nucleotides read TGTGCCAGCAGTTGGGGGCGGACCAATGAGCAGTTCTTC.

J is TRBJ1-1 and V is TRBV7-6; TRBD1 is a possible D gene (6 bases). The ends were cut back, 1 base at V and 10 bases at J, with 19 bases in the middle. Germline assignment: CDR1 SGHVS and CDR2 FNYEAQ. This CDR3 comprises 15 residues. As DNA, the CDR3 is TGTGCCAGCAGCTTAGAAGGCAGGGGCGGGAAGGGAGCTTTCTTT. Its translation: CASSLEGRGGKGAFF.

The chain combines TRBV6-5 with TRBJ2-4, with D possibly called TRBD1 or TRBD2 (5 bases each). Germline V lookup: CDR1 MNHEY, CDR2 SVGAGI. V dropped 6 bases and J dropped 2 bases, with 14 bases sitting between them. The CDR3 is 15 amino acids. This chain's CDR3 is CASSLYEGPKNIQYF. The CDR3 DNA reads TGTGCCAGCAGCCTGTATGAGGGGCCCAAAAACATTCAGTACTTC.

The chain recombines TRBV5-4 with TRBJ1-6; D unresolved. Germline V gives CDR1 SGHNT, CDR2 YYREEE (reference sequence). The CDR3 is 12 amino acids. The germline V and J ends were trimmed by 2 bases and 7 bases, with 4 bases remaining between them. The CDR3 reads CASSFLNSPLHF. The CDR3 DNA reads TGTGCCAGCAGCTTTCTAAATTCACCCCTCCACTTT.

This clone was seen only once. This rearrangement joins TRBV27 to TRBJ1-4, with D unresolved. Trimming took 3 bases from V and 6 from J, leaving 8 bases between them. This CDR3 is built from 13 residues. CDR1 and CDR2 from the germline V gene are MNHEY and SMNVEV (reference sequence). The CDR3 is CASSFLKDEKLFF. DNA for the CDR3: TGTGCCAGCAGTTTCTTGAAAGATGAAAAACTGTTTTTT.

This clone has just a few counts. The J gene is TRBJ1-3, the V gene TRBV21-1; the table's D call TRBD1 went unverified against the DNA. TRBV21-1 has pseudogene status. This CDR3 is 17 amino acids long. This CDR3 reads CASSPKHPRGSGNTIYF. CDR3 DNA sequence: TGTGCCAGCAGCCCGAAACATCCTAGGGGCTCTGGAAACACCATATATTTT.

The chain recombines TRBV7-9 with TRBJ2-5, with D perhaps being TRBD1 or TRBD2 (5 bases each). In germline, CDR1 is SEHNR, CDR2 FQNEAQ (reference sequence). The V gene lost 5 bases and the J gene lost 3 bases, with 13 bases spanning the gap. The CDR3 totals 14 residues. The CDR3 here is CASSPSGREETQYF. The CDR3 DNA reads as TGTGCCAGCAGCCCCAGCGGCAGGGAAGAGACCCAGTACTTC.

V is TRBV6-5 and J is TRBJ1-4; no definite D call. Germline CDR1 is MNHEY and CDR2 is SVGAGI. This CDR3 contains 14 residues. V gave up 0 bases and J gave up 4 bases, with 6 bases separating them. Here the CDR3 reads CASSYSAYNEKLFF. DNA of the CDR3: TGTGCCAGCAGTTACTCCGCGTATAATGAAAAACTGTTTTTT.

The chain combines TRBV10-2 with TRBJ2-7, with 7 nucleotides matching TRBD1. Trimming removed 2 bases from V and 3 bases from J; junction bases left unmatched: 10. The CDR3 sequence is 16 residues long. Germline CDR1 and CDR2: WSHSY and SAAADI. CDR3 residues: CASSEPTGTVLYEQYF. Written as DNA, the CDR3 is TGCGCCAGCAGTGAGCCGACGGGGACAGTACTCTACGAGCAGTACTTC.

The chain recombines TRBV6-6 with TRBJ1-2; the match to TRBD1 covers 12 bases. V dropped 5 bases and J dropped 6; count of bases not matched to a gene: 7. Germline CDR1 and CDR2: MNHNY and SVGAGI (reference sequence). This CDR3 region has 15 residues. CDR3 bases: TGTGCCAGCAGTAGGGGGACAGGGGGCCAGGATGGCTACACCTTC. Protein sequence: CASSRGTGGQDGYTF.

The rearrangement joins TRBV7-2 to TRBJ2-6, with 9 nucleotides matching TRBD1. Losses at the gene ends were 5 bases for V and 0 bases for J; bases not matched to a gene: 5. CDR1 is SGHTA and CDR2 is FQGNSA in the germline V gene. The CDR3 covers 17 residues. The CDR3 spells CASSPGTGHSGANVLTF. DNA of the CDR3: TGTGCCAGCAGCCCCGGGACAGGGCACTCTGGGGCCAACGTCCTGACTTTC.

J is TRBJ2-1 and V is TRBV28; 9 positions match TRBD2. This CDR3 contains 14 residues. V shed 6 bases and J 8 bases; nucleotides not matched to a gene: 8. The V gene's germline CDR1 is MDHEN and CDR2 SYDVKM. The CDR3 region has the DNA TGTGCCAGCAGCATAGCGGGAGATTCCTATGAGCAGTTCTTC. Its protein is CASSIAGDSYEQFF. The variable domain in full, with the rest retrieved from reference TRBV28 and TRBJ2-1, is DVKVTQSSRYLVKRTGEKVFLECVQDMDHENMFWYRQDPGLGLRLIYFSYDVKMKEKGDIPEGYSVSREKKERFSLILESASTNQTSMYLCASSIAGDSYEQFFGPGTRLTVL.

The chain employs TRBV7-9 and TRBJ2-3; 7 nucleotides match TRBD1. The length of the CDR3 is 17 residues. CDR1 is SEHNR, CDR2 FQNEAQ, per germline (reference sequence). The trim removed 5 bases at V and 2 bases at J, leaving 13 bases unmatched. CDR3 region: CASSPQFRTGHTDTQYF. CDR3 coding DNA: TGTGCCAGCAGCCCCCAGTTCCGGACAGGACACACAGATACGCAGTATTTT.

This sequence joins TRBV6-1 and TRBJ1-2; a weak D match, TRBD1 (6 bases). The CDR3 spans 13 residues. V lost 10 bases, J lost 5 bases, and 17 bases lay in between. Germline V CDR1 and CDR2: MNHNS, SASEGT. For the CDR3, the DNA is TGTGCCACCGTACCCAGGACAGAATATGGCTACACCTTC. As protein: CATVPRTEYGYTF.

The rearrangement uses TRBV7-8 and TRBJ2-2; a possible D gene is TRBD2 (6 bases). The CDR3 sequence is 17 residues long. Germline CDR1 is SGHVS and CDR2 is FQNEAQ. V lost 5 bases and J lost 0, with 16 bases in between. CDR3 loop: CASSPIAGLTNTGELFF. CDR3 coding DNA: TGTGCCAGCAGCCCCATCGCGGGATTAACGAACACCGGGGAGCTGTTTTTT.

V and J are TRBV6-5 and TRBJ1-3; unclear D gene. Germline CDR1 is MNHEY and CDR2 is SVGAGI. V was trimmed by 2 bases and J by 2 bases, leaving 10 bases between them. CDR3 size: 15 residues. CDR3 region: CASSYLASPGNTIYF. In DNA, the CDR3 is TGTGCCAGCAGTTACCTAGCCTCTCCTGGAAACACCATATATTTT.

Comment on this clone: Other DNA sequences in this specimen translate into the identical CDR3. The V call is TRBV28, the J call TRBJ2-1; 13 bases are shared with TRBD2. The germline V gene has CDR1 MDHEN and CDR2 SYDVKM. The CDR3 spans 15 residues. V shed 5 bases, J shed 10 bases, and the junction held 8 bases outside the gene matches. CDR3 residues: CASSPRLAGGTEQFF. DNA for the CDR3: TGTGCCAGCAGTCCCCGACTAGCGGGAGGTACCGAGCAGTTCTTC.

The chain has TRBV4-1 and TRBJ2-1; D is unclear. The CDR3 runs 15 residues. Germline lookup yields CDR1 MGHRA and CDR2 YSYEKL. The V and J ends lost 0 bases and 7 bases respectively, with 13 bases between them. CDR3 amino acids: CASSQDSRNWNEQFF. The CDR3 nucleotides are TGCGCCAGCAGCCAAGATAGTAGAAACTGGAATGAGCAGTTCTTC.

The chain has TRBV9 and TRBJ2-7; weak D call: TRBD2 (6 bases). CDR3 length: 17 amino acids. Germline-derived CDR1 and CDR2 are SGDLS and YYNGEE. The V end was cut by 0 bases, the J end by 7 bases, with 23 bases between. In DNA, the CDR3 is TGTGCCAGCAGCGTAGAAGAAAGGTCCGCGGGGTTGGGGGAGCAGTACTTC. Its translation is CASSVEERSAGLGEQYF.